These 31 T cell receptor beta chains originate from one sample sequenced in a study of T cells in Graves' hyperthyroidism and ophthalmopathy. Researchers amplified the TCR beta CDR3 regions from RNA transcripts. First-round RT-PCR targeting the TCR CDR3 was performed with the HTBI primer set. TCRdb called the multiplex PCR reads again in MiXCR, with one record for every CDR3 protein. The profile shows about 610,000 distinct CDR3 sequences, about 15% of them singletons. Sequencing was done on a sample of blood. These receptors originate from a woman aged 40-49 years with Graves' ophthalmopathy.

This clonotype was picked up a small number of times. The chain links TRBV27 to TRBJ2-7, with D possibly being TRBD2 (5 bases). The germline CDR1 and CDR2 sequences are MNHEY and SMNVEV (reference sequence). The CDR3 is 18 residues long. Trimming stripped 2 bases from V and 3 bases from J, with 23 bases between. The CDR3 nucleotides read TGTGCCAGCAGTTTAATCGGGGTTAGCGTCCGAGCAAGCTACGAGCAGTACTTC. Encoded protein: CASSLIGVSVRASYEQYF.

The sample holds many counts of this clonotype. The chain combines TRBV19 with TRBJ1-1; D unresolved. Germline CDR1 reads LNHDA; CDR2 reads SQIVND (reference sequence). The CDR3 has 13 amino acids. V was pared by 5 bases and J by 1 base, with 8 bases between. CDR3 protein: CASSYTPNTEAFF. The CDR3 coding sequence is TGTGCCAGTAGTTATACCCCGAACACTGAAGCTTTCTTT.

This clonotype has ten or more counts. It may be a read error: a sequence one base away is much more abundant. Written as DNA, the CDR3 is TGTGCCAGCAGCGATGGGACATTCTCCTGCGAGCAGTACTTC. Its protein product is CASSDGTFSCEQYF. The V call is TRBV28, the J call TRBJ2-7, with D possibly matching TRBD1 (6 bases). This CDR3 is 14 amino acids long. The germline CDR1 and CDR2 sequences are MDHEN and SYDVKM.

This clonotype came up a few times. This chain connects TRBV24-1 to TRBJ1-1; weak D call: TRBD1 (5 bases). CDR1 is KGHDR, CDR2 SFDVKD, per germline. CDR3 length equals 15 residues. V was cut by 4 bases and J by 7 bases, with 18 bases left in between. CDR3 region: CATSDPTVRQNEAFF. The CDR3 DNA reads as TGTGCCACCAGTGACCCCACCGTTCGACAGAATGAAGCTTTCTTT.

This clonotype was counted many times. The V and J genes are TRBV5-1 and TRBJ1-1; D unclear. The CDR3 sequence is 13 residues long. V was clipped by 1 base and J by 8 bases, with 12 bases between them. Germline V gene data show CDR1 as SGHRS and CDR2 as YFSETQ. CDR3 amino acids: CASSLRSSAEAFF. The CDR3 DNA is TGCGCCAGCAGCTTGAGGAGCAGTGCCGAAGCTTTCTTT.

This clonotype was detected a few times. This chain links TRBV5-1 with TRBJ2-2; tentative D call: TRBD2 (7 bases). The germline V gene encodes CDR1 SGHRS and CDR2 YFSETQ. Between the trimmed V and J ends, which lost 4 bases and 0 bases, there was a span of 16 bases. This CDR3 is built from 17 residues. The CDR3 spells CASSKEGGWTNTGELFF. The CDR3 DNA follows: TGCGCCAGCAGCAAGGAGGGGGGGTGGACGAACACCGGGGAGCTGTTTTTT.

This clonotype was seen at least ten times. The J gene is TRBJ2-7, the V gene TRBV12-3 or TRBV12-4; D may be TRBD1 or TRBD2 (5 bases each). Trimming cost V 7 bases and J 3 bases, with 13 bases left between them. The CDR3 contains 13 residues. The CDR3 DNA reads as TGTGCCAGCATCTCTACTGGGGGCTACGAGCAGTACTTC. Translating gives CASISTGGYEQYF.

In its sample, this clonotype was seen many times. The chain combines TRBV7-3 with TRBJ2-5; tentative D call: TRBD2 (6 bases). There are 16 residues in the CDR3. Trimming removed 3 bases from V and 4 bases from J, with 18 bases in between. The germline CDR1 and CDR2 sequences are SGHTA and FQGTGA. CDR3 residues: CASSFWAGGGAETQYF. Here the CDR3 DNA reads TGTGCCAGCAGCTTCTGGGCGGGCGGCGGGGCAGAGACCCAGTACTTC.

V is TRBV6-1 and J is TRBJ2-7; 7 nucleotides agree with TRBD1. CDR1 and CDR2 from the germline V gene are MNHNS and SASEGT. The CDR3 has 15 amino acids. V lost 3 bases, J lost 3 bases, and 8 bases stayed unmatched. The chain's CDR3 is CASSDIPGQIYEQYF. CDR3 DNA sequence: TGTGCCAGCAGTGACATCCCGGGACAGATCTACGAGCAGTACTTC.

This clonotype was detected ten times or more. The V and J genes are TRBV28 and TRBJ1-1, with 7 positions matching TRBD1. The trim removed 4 bases at V and 1 base at J, leaving 6 bases unmatched. CDR3 length: 15 residues. Germline V CDR1 and CDR2: MDHEN, SYDVKM. CDR3 residues: CASSSPGTENTEAFF. The CDR3 region has the DNA TGTGCCAGCAGTTCACCCGGGACAGAGAACACTGAAGCTTTCTTT.

This clonotype was seen many times. The genes are TRBV20-1 and TRBJ2-7; D not certain. Per germline, CDR1 DFQATT and CDR2 SNEGSKA (reference sequence). The CDR3 runs to 16 residues. V shed 0 bases and J shed 3 bases, with 18 bases lying between them. CDR3 bases: TGCAGTGCTAGAGATCTACTCGCTGGGGTGAGCTACGAGCAGTACTTC. Protein product: CSARDLLAGVSYEQYF.

This clonotype was seen repeatedly, ten times or more. This chain links TRBV6-1 with TRBJ1-5, with TRBD1 matching over 7 bases. Germline trimming cut 6 bases from V and 2 bases from J; bases unmatched to any gene: 4. The CDR3 loop spans 14 amino acids. From germline, CDR1 is MNHNS and CDR2 SASEGT. The CDR3 here is CASRRTGRNQPQHF. The DNA of the CDR3 is TGTGCCAGCAGAAGGACAGGACGCAATCAGCCCCAGCATTTT.

This clonotype was observed many times. The CDR3 is CASTLLAGAWEQYF. The CDR3 DNA reads TGTGCCAGCACCCTGTTAGCGGGAGCGTGGGAGCAGTACTTC. The chain couples TRBV7-2 to TRBJ2-7; TRBD2 aligns across 9 bases. The CDR3 loop spans 14 amino acids. The V and J ends lost 7 bases and 7 bases, in that order; junction bases with no gene match: 11. The germline gives CDR1 SGHTA, CDR2 FQGNSA.

In its sample, this clonotype was seen many times. The chain joins TRBV28 to TRBJ2-5; 7 bases line up with TRBD1. The CDR3 runs 12 residues. The trim removed 6 bases at V and 2 bases at J, leaving 0 bases unmatched. Germline CDR1 and CDR2: MDHEN and SYDVKM. The CDR3 region has the DNA TGTGCCAGCAGGACAGGGCAAGAGACCCAGTACTTC. Translation: CASRTGQETQYF.

This clonotype showed up just a few times. The rearrangement joins TRBV19 to TRBJ2-7; the match to TRBD1 covers 10 bases. V dropped 8 bases and J dropped 3; count of bases not matched to a gene: 7. Germline CDR1 and CDR2: LNHDA and SQIVND (reference sequence). CDR3 size: 14 residues. CDR3 in DNA: TGTGCCAGTGGCAGTAGGGACAGGGGCTACGAGCAGTACTTC. Its translation is CASGSRDRGYEQYF.

This rearrangement joins TRBV9 to TRBJ2-6; D may be TRBD2 (5 bases). V lost 4 bases, J lost 2 bases, and 19 bases lay in between. CDR3 size: 18 residues. Germline CDR1 and CDR2: SGDLS and YYNGEE. The CDR3 region is CASSPRPGEPTGANVLTF. DNA of the CDR3: TGTGCCAGCAGCCCCCGTCCTGGGGAGCCCACTGGGGCCAACGTCCTGACTTTC.

This clonotype showed up many times. The chain recombines TRBV6-1 with TRBJ2-7, with no clear D. This CDR3 region has 9 residues. The germline V gene encodes CDR1 MNHNS and CDR2 SASEGT. V was pared by 8 bases and J by 4 bases, with 3 bases between. The CDR3 protein is CASGYEQYF. The CDR3 DNA follows: TGTGCCAGCGGATACGAGCAGTACTTC.

This clonotype was observed many times. The chain employs TRBV15 and TRBJ1-1; D not resolved. The ends were cut back, 5 bases at V and 5 bases at J, with 15 bases in the middle. The V gene's germline CDR1 is LNHNV and CDR2 YYDKDF (reference sequence). The CDR3 is 14 amino acids. In nucleotides, the CDR3 is TGTGCCACCAGCTCGAGGTTCGGGAATACTGAAGCTTTCTTT. Residues: CATSSRFGNTEAFF.

This clonotype was picked up many times. The chain is built from TRBV12-3 or TRBV12-4 and TRBJ1-2; TRBD1 agrees at 8 bases. The junction had 6 bases not matched to a gene; V was cut back by 3 bases and J by 3 bases. The CDR3 covers 15 residues. The CDR3 DNA reads as TGTGCCAGCAGTTTCCGGGAGACAGGGGACTATGGCTACACCTTC. This encodes CASSFRETGDYGYTF.

This clonotype was seen at least ten times. The J gene is TRBJ1-3, the V gene TRBV27, with TRBD1 matching over 9 bases. V gave up 6 bases and J gave up 4 bases; unmatched junction bases: 7. Germline lookup yields CDR1 MNHEY and CDR2 SMNVEV (reference sequence). CDR3 length: 15 amino acids. This CDR3 reads CASRRTGVLGNTIYF. The DNA for the CDR3 is TGTGCCAGCAGGAGGACAGGGGTCCTCGGAAACACCATATATTTT.

At least ten counts were recorded for this clonotype. The gene calls are TRBV6-5 and TRBJ2-7, with D hard to call. There are 15 residues in the CDR3. V lost 6 bases, J lost 0 bases, and 15 bases lay in between. Germline V gene data show CDR1 as MNHEY and CDR2 as SVGAGI. CDR3 residues: CASSYRADSSYEQYF. CDR3 bases: TGTGCCAGCAGCTACCGGGCCGATAGCTCCTACGAGCAGTACTTC.

This clonotype was counted a few times. V is TRBV11-2 and J is TRBJ1-1; D gene ambiguous. Germline values: CDR1 SGHAT, CDR2 FQNNGV. The CDR3 sequence is 18 residues long. V lost 0 bases and J lost 1, with 18 bases in between. The CDR3 DNA is TGTGCCAGCAGCTTAGATCCAGGAATAGGCGGCCAGAACACTGAAGCTTTCTTT. This codes for CASSLDPGIGGQNTEAFF.

There are many counts of this clonotype. The chain employs TRBV6-1 and TRBJ2-5; D perhaps matches TRBD2 (6 bases). Germline CDR1 is MNHNS and CDR2 is SASEGT. V was pared by 3 bases and J by 5 bases, with 13 bases between. The CDR3 runs 14 residues. The CDR3 bases are TGTGCCAGCAGTGAGTGGCACGGAGGGGAGACCCAGTACTTC. It translates to CASSEWHGGETQYF.

Ten or more counts support this clonotype. Germline and junction disagree at one end, which may indicate a read error. This rearrangement joins TRBV20-1 to TRBJ2-7; unclear D gene. CDR1 is DFQATT and CDR2 is SNEGSKA in the germline V gene (reference sequence). The CDR3 spans 11 residues. CDR3 DNA sequence: TGCAGTGCGAGAGCTATGGGCGAGCAGTACTTC. This translates into CSARAMGEQYF.

This clonotype was seen ten or more times. V and J are TRBV28 and TRBJ2-7, with 7 positions matching TRBD1. This CDR3 region has 14 residues. V shed 3 bases, J shed 3 bases, and the junction held 5 bases outside the gene matches. Germline CDR1 reads MDHEN; CDR2 reads SYDVKM. This CDR3 reads CASSFTGQLYEQYF. DNA for the CDR3: TGTGCCAGCAGTTTTACGGGACAGCTCTACGAGCAGTACTTC.

This clonotype was counted at least ten times. The genes are TRBV7-2 and TRBJ2-4, with D perhaps TRBD1 (6 bases). Per germline, CDR1 SGHTA and CDR2 FQGNSA. The CDR3 length is 15 residues. Trimming stripped 1 base from V and 9 bases from J, with 16 bases between. The CDR3 loop is CASSLGTPGVGIQYF. In DNA, the CDR3 is TGTGCCAGCAGCTTAGGGACCCCAGGGGTCGGCATTCAGTACTTC.

This clonotype was recorded many times. This chain connects TRBV29-1 to TRBJ2-2, with D unclear. V shed 4 bases and J shed 5 bases, with 8 bases lying between them. The CDR3 length is 12 residues. From germline, CDR1 is SQVTM and CDR2 ANQGSEA. The chain's CDR3 is CSVATYTGELFF. CDR3 sequence (DNA): TGCAGCGTTGCAACCTATACCGGGGAGCTGTTTTTT.

The chain combines TRBV5-1 with TRBJ1-2; TRBD1 is a possible D gene (5 bases). The V end was cut by 4 bases, the J end by 5 bases, with 15 bases between. CDR1 SGHRS and CDR2 YFSETQ come from the germline V gene. This CDR3 region has 14 residues. CDR3 sequence reads: CASSLKTALYGYTF. CDR3 coding DNA: TGCGCCAGCAGCCTAAAGACAGCTTTATATGGCTACACCTTC.

This clonotype was detected only a few times. The chain has TRBV3-1 and TRBJ2-7, with 11 bases identical to TRBD2. The CDR3 loop spans 13 amino acids. In germline, CDR1 is LGHDT, CDR2 YNNKEL (reference sequence). Trimming cost V 5 bases and J 5 bases; bases outside gene matches: 2. The chain's CDR3 is CASSWGLADEQYF. Written as DNA, the CDR3 is TGTGCCAGCAGCTGGGGACTAGCGGACGAGCAGTACTTC.

The chain is built from TRBV7-2 and TRBJ2-3; D is undetermined. CDR1 and CDR2 (germline): SGHTA, FQGNSA. The CDR3 has 14 amino acids. Trimming cost V 0 bases and J 3 bases, with 7 bases left between them. CDR3 residues: CASSLAGRTDTQYF. DNA of the CDR3: TGTGCCAGCAGCTTAGCGGGCCGAACAGATACGCAGTATTTT.

This clonotype appeared many times. The chain links TRBV29-1 to TRBJ2-7; D gene ambiguous. V was cut by 6 bases and J by 5 bases, with 11 bases left in between. This CDR3 comprises 11 residues. Germline CDR1 SQVTM, CDR2 ANQGSEA. DNA of the CDR3: TGCAGCGTCTTGGTTAGGGACGAGCAGTACTTC. It encodes CSVLVRDEQYF.